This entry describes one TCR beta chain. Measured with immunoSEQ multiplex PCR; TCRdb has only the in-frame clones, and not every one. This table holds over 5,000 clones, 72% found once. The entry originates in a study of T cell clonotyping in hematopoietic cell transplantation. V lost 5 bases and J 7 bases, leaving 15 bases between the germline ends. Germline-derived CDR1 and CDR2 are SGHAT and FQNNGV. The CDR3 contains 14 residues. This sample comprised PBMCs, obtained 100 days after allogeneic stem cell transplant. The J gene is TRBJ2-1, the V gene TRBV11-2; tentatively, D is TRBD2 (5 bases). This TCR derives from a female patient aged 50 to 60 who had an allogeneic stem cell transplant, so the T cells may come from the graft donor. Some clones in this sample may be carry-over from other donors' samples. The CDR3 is CASSNAVARNEQFF. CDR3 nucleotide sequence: TGTGCCAGCAGCAACGCGGTAGCGAGGAATGAGCAGTTCTTC.